A single sample is the source of the 8 T cell receptor beta chains below, sequenced in a study of beta chain features in type 1 diabetes. Study-wide points: A moderate, significant TCRB CDR3 shortening appeared in type 1 diabetes across four CD4+ subsets.

Antigens of these TCRs are unknown. What was sequenced were expressed TCRB transcripts, since all of the isolated RNA had been reverse transcribed. Using immunoSEQ multiplex PCR, the repertoire was profiled, and TCRdb retains in-frame clones only, with some absent. The repertoire holds a few hundred thousand clones, with approximately 16% as singletons. Specimen: naive CD4+ T cells from blood. These receptors came from a man aged 25-45 years with type 1 diabetes.

V usage is TRBV29-1 and J usage is TRBJ1-4; D gene uncertain. V dropped 3 bases and J dropped 6 bases, with 5 bases sitting between them. From germline, CDR1 is SQVTM and CDR2 ANQGSEA. The CDR3 spans 11 residues. The DNA of the CDR3 is TGCAGCGTTGATAGTTATGAAAAACTGTTTTTT. Protein sequence: CSVDSYEKLFF.

The chain links TRBV29-1 to TRBJ2-5; maybe TRBD1 (5 bases). The germline V gene has CDR1 SQVTM and CDR2 ANQGSEA. The CDR3 runs to 12 residues. V shed 2 bases and J shed 5 bases, with 9 bases lying between them. The CDR3 nucleotides are TGCAGCGTTGAACAGGGTTTGGAGACCCAGTACTTC. This translates into CSVEQGLETQYF.

This clone has a handful of counts. J is TRBJ2-3 and V is TRBV25-1; TRBD1 agrees at 11 bases. CDR1 is MGHDK, CDR2 SYGVNS, per germline. After removal of 4 bases from V and 2 bases from J, the junction contained 5 bases not matched to a gene. The CDR3 sequence is 16 residues long. The CDR3 nucleotides read TGTGCCAGCAGTGGTGGGGACAGGGGGATCACAGATACGCAGTATTTT. Translation gives CASSGGDRGITDTQYF.

This clone was seen a few times. The chain has TRBV30 and TRBJ2-7, with TRBD2 matching over 7 bases. Germline CDR1 reads GTSNPN; CDR2 reads SVGIG (reference sequence). V shed 4 bases and J 5 bases; nucleotides not matched to a gene: 14. This CDR3 spans 15 amino acids. For the CDR3, the DNA is TGTGCCTGGAAATACCCCAGACTAGCTCGCAACGAGCAGTACTTC. Translation gives CAWKYPRLARNEQYF.

The rearrangement joins TRBV27 to TRBJ1-3, with TRBD1 matching 8 bases. The CDR3 loop spans 15 amino acids. The ends lost 4 bases at V and 4 bases at J; junction bases unmatched: 6. Germline lookup yields CDR1 MNHEY and CDR2 SMNVEV (reference sequence). The CDR3 protein is CASSSQTGVGNTIYF. CDR3 nucleotide sequence: TGTGCCAGCAGTTCCCAGACAGGGGTCGGAAACACCATATATTTT.

The chain employs TRBV25-1 and TRBJ2-7; TRBD1 matches at 10 bases. The V gene end was trimmed by 4 bases and the J gene end by 2 bases; junction bases not matched to a gene: 2. The CDR3 is 14 amino acids. Germline lookup yields CDR1 MGHDK and CDR2 SYGVNS. CDR3 sequence reads: CASSVGQGAYEQYF. CDR3 nucleotide sequence: TGTGCCAGCAGTGTCGGACAGGGGGCCTACGAGCAGTACTTC.

This chain connects TRBV11-2 to TRBJ2-5; D possibly corresponds to TRBD1 (6 bases). Between the trimmed V and J ends, which lost 0 bases and 2 bases, there was a span of 7 bases. Germline loops: CDR1 SGHAT, CDR2 FQNNGV. The CDR3 sequence is 14 residues long. CDR3 in amino acids: CASSLEQGQETQYF. DNA for the CDR3: TGTGCCAGCAGCTTAGAACAGGGTCAAGAGACCCAGTACTTC.

This rearrangement joins TRBV7-9 to TRBJ1-1; unclear D gene. Germline V gene data show CDR1 as SEHNR and CDR2 as FQNEAQ (reference sequence). This CDR3 contains 12 residues. The germline V and J ends were trimmed by 3 bases and 4 bases, with 6 bases remaining between them. The CDR3 DNA follows: TGTGCCAGCAGCTTCGTTGGCACTGAAGCTTTCTTT. As protein: CASSFVGTEAFF.